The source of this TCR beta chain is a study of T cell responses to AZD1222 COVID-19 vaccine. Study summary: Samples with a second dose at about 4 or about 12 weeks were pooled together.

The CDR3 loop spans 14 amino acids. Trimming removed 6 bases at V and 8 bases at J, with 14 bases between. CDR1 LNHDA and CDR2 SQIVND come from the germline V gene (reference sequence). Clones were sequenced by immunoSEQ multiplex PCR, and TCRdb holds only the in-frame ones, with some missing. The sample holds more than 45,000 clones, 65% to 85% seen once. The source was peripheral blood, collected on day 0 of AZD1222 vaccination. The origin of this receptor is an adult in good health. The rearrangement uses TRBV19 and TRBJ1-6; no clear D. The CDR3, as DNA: TGTGCCAGTAGATTCAGCCCGGGTGATTCACCCCTCCACTTT. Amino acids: CASRFSPGDSPLHF.